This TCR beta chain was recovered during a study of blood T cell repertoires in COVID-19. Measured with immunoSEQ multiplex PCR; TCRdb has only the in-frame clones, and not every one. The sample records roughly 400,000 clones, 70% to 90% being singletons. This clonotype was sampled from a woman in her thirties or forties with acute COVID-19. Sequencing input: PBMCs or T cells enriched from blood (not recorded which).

DNA of the CDR3: TGTGCCAGCAACCGAAGGTGGGGGCCGGAGAATGAGCAGTTCTTC. Its translation: CASNRRWGPENEQFF. This chain connects TRBV2 to TRBJ2-1; a possible D gene is TRBD1 (6 bases). The CDR3 covers 15 residues. Trimming took 7 bases from V and 7 from J, leaving 20 bases between them. The germline V gene has CDR1 SNHLY and CDR2 FYNNEI.